The next 2 T cell receptor beta chains were all read from a single sample in a study of T-cell memory formation after mild COVID-19. TCRdb reprocessed the 5' RACE reads with MiXCR, giving one entry per CDR3 protein. Of some 350,000 distinct CDR3 sequences in the sample, over 10% were seen once. Material for sequencing was PBMCs or a T cell subset sorted from them (not recorded which). These receptors originate from a man aged 18 to 35 who had mild COVID-19 (a few samples of this study predate the infection). Cell type and time point are not known.

This clonotype has just a few counts. The chain uses TRBV27 and TRBJ1-5, with D perhaps matching TRBD1 (5 bases). Trimming removed 3 bases from V and 0 bases from J, with 9 bases in between. Per the germline V gene, CDR1 is MNHEY and CDR2 is SMNVEV (reference sequence). The CDR3 covers 15 residues. The chain's CDR3 is CASSFGGGSNQPQHF. CDR3 sequence (DNA): TGTGCCAGCAGTTTCGGGGGGGGTAGCAATCAGCCCCAGCATTTT.

The V gene is TRBV19, the J gene TRBJ1-5; TRBD1 matches 8 bases. J was trimmed by 4 bases and V by 6 bases; bases with no gene match: 11. Germline V lookup: CDR1 LNHDA, CDR2 SQIVND (reference sequence). CDR3 length: 16 residues. CDR3 residues: CASSWSGTGLNQPQHF. The DNA of the CDR3 is TGTGCCAGTAGCTGGTCAGGGACAGGTTTAAATCAGCCCCAGCATTTT.